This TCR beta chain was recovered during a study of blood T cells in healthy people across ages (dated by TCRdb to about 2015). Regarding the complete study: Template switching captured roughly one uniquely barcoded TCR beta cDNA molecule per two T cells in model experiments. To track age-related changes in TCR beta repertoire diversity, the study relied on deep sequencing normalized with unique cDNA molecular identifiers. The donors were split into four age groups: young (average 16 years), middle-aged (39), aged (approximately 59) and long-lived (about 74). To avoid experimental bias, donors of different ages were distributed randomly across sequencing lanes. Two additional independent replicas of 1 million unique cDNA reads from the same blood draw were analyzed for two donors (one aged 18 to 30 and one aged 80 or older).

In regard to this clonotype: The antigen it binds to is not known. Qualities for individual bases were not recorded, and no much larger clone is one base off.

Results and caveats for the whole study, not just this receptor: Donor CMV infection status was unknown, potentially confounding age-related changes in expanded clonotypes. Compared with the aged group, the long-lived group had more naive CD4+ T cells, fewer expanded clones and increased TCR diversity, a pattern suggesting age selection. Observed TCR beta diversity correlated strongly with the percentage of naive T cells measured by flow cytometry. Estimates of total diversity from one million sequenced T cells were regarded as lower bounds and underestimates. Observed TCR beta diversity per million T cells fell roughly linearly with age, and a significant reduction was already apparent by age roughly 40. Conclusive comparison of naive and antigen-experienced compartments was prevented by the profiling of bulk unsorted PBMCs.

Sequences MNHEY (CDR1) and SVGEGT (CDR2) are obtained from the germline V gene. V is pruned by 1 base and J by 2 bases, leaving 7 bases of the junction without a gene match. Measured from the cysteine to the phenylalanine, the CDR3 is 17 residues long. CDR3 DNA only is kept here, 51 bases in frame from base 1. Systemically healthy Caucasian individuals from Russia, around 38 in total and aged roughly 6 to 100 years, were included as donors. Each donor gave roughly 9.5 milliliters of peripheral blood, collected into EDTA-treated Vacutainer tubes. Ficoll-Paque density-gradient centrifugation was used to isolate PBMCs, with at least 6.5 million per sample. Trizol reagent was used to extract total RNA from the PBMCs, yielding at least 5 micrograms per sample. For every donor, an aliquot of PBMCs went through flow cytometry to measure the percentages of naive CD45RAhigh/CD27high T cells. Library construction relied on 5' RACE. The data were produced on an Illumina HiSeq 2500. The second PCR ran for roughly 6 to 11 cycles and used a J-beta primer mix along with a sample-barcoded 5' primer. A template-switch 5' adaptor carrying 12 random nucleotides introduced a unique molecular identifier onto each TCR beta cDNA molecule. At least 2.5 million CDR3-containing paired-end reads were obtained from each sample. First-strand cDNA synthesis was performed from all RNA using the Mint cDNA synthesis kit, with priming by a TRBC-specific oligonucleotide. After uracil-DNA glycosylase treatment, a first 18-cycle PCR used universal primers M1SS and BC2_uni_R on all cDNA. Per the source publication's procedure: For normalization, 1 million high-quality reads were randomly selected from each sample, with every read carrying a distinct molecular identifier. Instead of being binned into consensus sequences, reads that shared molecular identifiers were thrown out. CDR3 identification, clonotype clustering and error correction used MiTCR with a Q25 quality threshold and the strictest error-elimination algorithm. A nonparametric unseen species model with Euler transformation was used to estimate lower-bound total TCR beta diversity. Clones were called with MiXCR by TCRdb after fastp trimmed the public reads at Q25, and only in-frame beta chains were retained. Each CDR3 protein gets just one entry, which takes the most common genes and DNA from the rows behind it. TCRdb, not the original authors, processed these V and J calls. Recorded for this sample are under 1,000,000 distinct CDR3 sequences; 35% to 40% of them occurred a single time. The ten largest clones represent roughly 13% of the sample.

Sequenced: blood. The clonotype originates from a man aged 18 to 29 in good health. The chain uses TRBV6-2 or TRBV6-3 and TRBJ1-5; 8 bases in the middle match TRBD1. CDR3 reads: CASSYYGQGVGNQPQHF. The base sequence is TGTGCCAGCAGTTACTACGGACAGGGTGTGGGCAATCAGCCCCAGCATTTT.